This T cell receptor beta chain is drawn from a study of pediatric ulcerative colitis. The assay was run at survey level. Produced via immunoSEQ multiplex PCR; TCRdb's table is partial and in-frame only. The sample records 30,000 to 40,000 clones, about four fifths being singletons. This clone was counted once. The antigen remains undetermined. Colonoscopy and blood draw happened at the same time. Study observations and caveats: A couple of rectal CDR3 clonotypes occurred in all ulcerative colitis patients. Ulcerative colitis patients shared more blood-rectal clones than controls.

The CDR3 is 17 amino acids. Germline V CDR1 and CDR2: SEHNR, FQNEAQ (reference sequence). Trimming shortened V by 0 bases and J by 0 bases, and 11 bases separated the two germline ends. The sequence derives from a boy between 10 and 17 years old with severe ulcerative colitis. The chain uses TRBV7-9 and TRBJ2-2; maybe TRBD1 (6 bases). Sequenced material: blood. The DNA for the CDR3 is TGTGCCAGCAGCTTAGCGGACAGACCCTCGAACACCGGGGAGCTGTTTTTT. It encodes CASSLADRPSNTGELFF.